This T cell receptor beta chain was found in a study of blood T cells in healthy people across ages. Germline V gene sequence: CDR1 SNHLY, CDR2 FYNNEI. The CDR3 runs 13 residues. This clonotype is a singleton in its sample. At one of its ends the junction is not consistent with the germline gene, which may arise from a read error. Sample-barcoded 5' priming and a J-beta primer mix drove a second PCR of about 6 to 12 cycles. TCRdb used MiXCR to reprocess the 5' RACE reads, holding one entry per CDR3 protein. The profile shows some 790,000 distinct CDR3 sequences, 25% to 30% of them singletons. The J gene is TRBJ2-1, the V gene TRBV2, with D perhaps TRBD1 or TRBD2 (5 bases each). Sequenced material: blood. This TCR derives from a woman older than 75 in good health. CDR3 DNA: TGTGCCAGCAGTTCTCAGGGAGTGGGTGAGCAGTGCTTC. It codes for CASSSQGVGEQCF.